This T cell receptor beta chain was profiled in a study of cytomegalovirus exposure and HLA in healthy donors. The study's findings and limits: Being indistinguishable, some V segments were excluded, TRBV6-2 and TRBV6-3 among them. Beyond CMV serostatus, there was no information to go on about immune exposure. Roughly uniform sequencing depth across donors was assumed, possibly incorrectly.

Germline V lookup: CDR1 LGHNA, CDR2 YNFKEQ. The V segment lost 0 bases and the J segment 6 bases; nucleotides outside the gene matches: 15. This CDR3 has 18 residues. The PCR made use of 60 Vbeta and 13 Jbeta primers. Libraries were prepared by immunoSEQ multiplex PCR; TCRdb keeps only in-frame clonotypes and omits some of them. The table includes approximately 240,000 clones, around 76% detected once. A word on this clone: As yet, its antigen is unknown.

V is TRBV4-2 and J is TRBJ1-2; TRBD1 agrees at 8 bases. The specimen was PBMCs. The clonotype comes from a woman aged 40 to 50 in good health and CMV-seropositive. The CDR3 loop is CASSQESQGESNYNGYTF. The CDR3 nucleotides are TGTGCCAGCAGCCAAGAGTCACAGGGGGAATCCAACTATAATGGCTACACCTTC.